A selection of T cell receptor beta chains follows, all from one sample in a study of T cell repertoires in cytomegalovirus infection. One entry per CDR3 protein results from TCRdb running MiXCR on the reads. Of about 160,000 distinct CDR3 sequences listed, roughly 20% are singletons. For these TCRs, the target antigens are not known. The material was CD8+ T cells from cultured PBMCs, obtained from culture after CMV antigen stimulation. The receptors were sampled from a human donor in good health (CMV status not recorded). Some clones in this sample may be carry-over from other donors' samples. Each CDR3 is given with its conserved first and last residue. D genes are given only for firm matches. Expanded clones get a size class; other rows say once, few or many, or leave the size out.

v_call	d_call	clone_size	j_call	cdr3_nt	cdr3_aa
TRBV4-3	.	few	TRBJ1-1	TGCGCCAGCAGCCTTCGGAGGTTTAACACTGAAGCTTTCTTT	CASSLRRFNTEAFF
TRBV7-2	.	.	TRBJ1-3	TGTGCCAGCAGCCCCGGCGGGGGATCAGGAAACACCATATATTTT	CASSPGGGSGNTIYF
TRBV6-6	.	.	TRBJ1-1	TGTGCCAGCATGTTAAACAGTGAAGCTTTCTTT	CASMLNSEAFF
TRBV20-1	.	.	TRBJ1-2	TGCAGTTCCGCAGGGGCCGCCTATGGCTACACCTTC	CSSAGAAYGYTF
TRBV7-2	TRBD1	.	TRBJ1-1	TGTGCCAGCAGCTTAATGAGACAGGGGAACACTGAAGCTTTCTTT	CASSLMRQGNTEAFF
TRBV11-2	.	.	TRBJ2-5	TGTGCCAGCAGCGTAGGCCTGACCCAGTACTTC	CASSVGLTQYF
TRBV6-8	.	.	TRBJ1-1	TGTGCCAGCAGTCAACAGTCAGGGAACACTGAAGCTTTCTTT	CASSQQSGNTEAFF
TRBV6-2/TRBV6-3	.	.	TRBJ1-5	TGTGCCAGCAGTTGGGGGACTTATAGCAATCAGCCCCAGCATTTT	CASSWGTYSNQPQHF
TRBV6-2/TRBV6-3	TRBD2	.	TRBJ2-1	TGTGCCCGCAGTCCCTTGTGGGCGGGGGGAAAAAATGAGCAGTTCTTC	CARSPLWAGGKNEQFF
TRBV7-9	TRBD1	.	TRBJ2-7	TGTGCCAGCAGCCCGACAGGGGAGGCCTACGAGCAGTACTTC	CASSPTGEAYEQYF
TRBV7-2	.	few	TRBJ2-1	TGTGCCAGCAGCCCTCGGACAGACAATGAGCAGTTCTTC	CASSPRTDNEQFF
TRBV7-2	.	few	TRBJ1-5	TGTGCCAGCAGCTTAGGAATGGACCTTAATCAGCCCCAGCATTTT	CASSLGMDLNQPQHF
TRBV4-2	.	few	TRBJ2-3	TGTGCCAGCAGCCAAGAGGTGGCAGGGGTTGGAGATACGCAGTATTTT	CASSQEVAGVGDTQYF
TRBV7-2	.	.	TRBJ2-7	TGTGCCAGCAGCTTAGCGAGGCCAGACCCCAGACTAATTAAGCAGTACTTC	CASSLARPDPRLIKQYF
TRBV12-5	TRBD1	few	TRBJ2-5	TGTGCTAGTGGTCCGTTGACAGGGGCAGAGACCCAGTACTTC	CASGPLTGAETQYF
TRBV7-2	TRBD1	few	TRBJ2-3	TGTGCCAGCAGCTTAGCATTACAGGGGGCGCATCAAGATACGCAGTATTTT	CASSLALQGAHQDTQYF
TRBV7-8	TRBD1	.	TRBJ2-5	TGTGCCAGCAGCCACTGGACAGGGTGGGAGACCCAGTACTTC	CASSHWTGWETQYF